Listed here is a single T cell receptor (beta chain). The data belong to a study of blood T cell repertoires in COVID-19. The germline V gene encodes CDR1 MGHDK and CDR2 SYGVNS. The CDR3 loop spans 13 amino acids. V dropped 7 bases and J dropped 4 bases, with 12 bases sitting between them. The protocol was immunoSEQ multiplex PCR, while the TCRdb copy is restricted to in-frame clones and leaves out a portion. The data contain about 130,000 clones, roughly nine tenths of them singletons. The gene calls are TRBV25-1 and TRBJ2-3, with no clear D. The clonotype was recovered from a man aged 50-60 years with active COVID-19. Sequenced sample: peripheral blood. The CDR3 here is CASISRSADTQYF. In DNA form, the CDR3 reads TGTGCCAGCATCTCTAGGAGCGCAGATACGCAGTATTTT.